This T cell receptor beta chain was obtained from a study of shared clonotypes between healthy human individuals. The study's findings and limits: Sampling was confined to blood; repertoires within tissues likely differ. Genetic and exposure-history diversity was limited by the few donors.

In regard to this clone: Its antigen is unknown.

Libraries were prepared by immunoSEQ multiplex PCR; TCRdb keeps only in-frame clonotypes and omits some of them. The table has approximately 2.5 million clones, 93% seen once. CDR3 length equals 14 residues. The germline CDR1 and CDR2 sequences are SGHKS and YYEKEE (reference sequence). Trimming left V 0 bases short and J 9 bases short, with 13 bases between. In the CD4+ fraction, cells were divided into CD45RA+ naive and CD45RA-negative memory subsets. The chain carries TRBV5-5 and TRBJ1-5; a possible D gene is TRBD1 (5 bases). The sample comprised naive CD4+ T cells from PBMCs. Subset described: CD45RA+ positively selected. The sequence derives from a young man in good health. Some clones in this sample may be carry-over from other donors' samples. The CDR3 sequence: CASSLARDRGPQHF. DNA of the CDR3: TGTGCCAGCAGCTTGGCAAGGGACCGAGGGCCCCAGCATTTT.